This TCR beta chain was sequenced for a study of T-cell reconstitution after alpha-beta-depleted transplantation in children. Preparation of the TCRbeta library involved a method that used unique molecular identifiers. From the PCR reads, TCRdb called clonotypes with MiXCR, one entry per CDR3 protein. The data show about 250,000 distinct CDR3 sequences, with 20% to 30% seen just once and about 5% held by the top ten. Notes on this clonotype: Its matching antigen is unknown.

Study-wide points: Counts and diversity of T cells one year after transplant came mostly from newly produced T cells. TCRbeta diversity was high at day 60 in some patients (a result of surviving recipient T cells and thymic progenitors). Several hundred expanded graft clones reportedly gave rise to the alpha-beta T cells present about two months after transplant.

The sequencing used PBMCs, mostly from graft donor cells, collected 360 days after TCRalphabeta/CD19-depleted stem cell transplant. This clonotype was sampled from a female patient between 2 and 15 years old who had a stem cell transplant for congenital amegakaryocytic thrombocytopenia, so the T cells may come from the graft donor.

The CDR3 protein is CASSTLAGGPYNEQFF. The CDR3 DNA sequence: TGTGCCAGTAGTACCCTAGCGGGAGGGCCCTACAATGAGCAGTTCTTC. The chain recombines TRBV19 with TRBJ2-1, with 12 bases lining up with TRBD2. In germline, CDR1 is LNHDA, CDR2 SQIVND (reference sequence). J lost 2 bases, V lost 4 bases, and 3 bases had no gene match. This CDR3 contains 16 residues.